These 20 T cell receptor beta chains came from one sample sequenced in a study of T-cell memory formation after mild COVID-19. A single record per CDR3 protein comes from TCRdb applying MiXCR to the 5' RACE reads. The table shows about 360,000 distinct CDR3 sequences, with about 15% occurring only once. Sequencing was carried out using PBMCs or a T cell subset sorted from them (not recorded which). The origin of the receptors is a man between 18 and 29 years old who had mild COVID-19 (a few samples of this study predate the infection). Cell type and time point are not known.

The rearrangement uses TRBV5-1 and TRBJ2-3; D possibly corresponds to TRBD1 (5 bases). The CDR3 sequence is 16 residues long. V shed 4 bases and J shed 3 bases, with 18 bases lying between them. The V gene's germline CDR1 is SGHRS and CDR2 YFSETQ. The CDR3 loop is CASSDGAGLPTDTQYF. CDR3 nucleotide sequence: TGCGCCAGCAGCGATGGGGCAGGGTTGCCGACAGATACGCAGTATTTT.

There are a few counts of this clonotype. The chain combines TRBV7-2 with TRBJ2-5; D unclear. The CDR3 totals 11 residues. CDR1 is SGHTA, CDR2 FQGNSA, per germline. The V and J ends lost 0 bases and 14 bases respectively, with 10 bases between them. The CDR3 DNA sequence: TGTGCCAGCAGCTTAGCTCCATCGCTTTACTTC. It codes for CASSLAPSLYF.

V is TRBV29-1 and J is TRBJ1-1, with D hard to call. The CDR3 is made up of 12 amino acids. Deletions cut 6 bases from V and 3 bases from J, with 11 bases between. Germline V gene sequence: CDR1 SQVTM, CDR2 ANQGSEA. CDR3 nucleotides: TGCAGCGTCAGCCTCGAGGACACTGAAGCTTTCTTT. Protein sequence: CSVSLEDTEAFF.

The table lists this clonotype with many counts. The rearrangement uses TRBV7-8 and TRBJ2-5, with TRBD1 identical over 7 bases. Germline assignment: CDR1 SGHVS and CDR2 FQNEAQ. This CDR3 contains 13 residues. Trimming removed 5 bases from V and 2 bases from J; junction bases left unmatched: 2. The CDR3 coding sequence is TGTGCCAGCAGCCCGACAGGGCAAGAGACCCAGTACTTC. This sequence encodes CASSPTGQETQYF.

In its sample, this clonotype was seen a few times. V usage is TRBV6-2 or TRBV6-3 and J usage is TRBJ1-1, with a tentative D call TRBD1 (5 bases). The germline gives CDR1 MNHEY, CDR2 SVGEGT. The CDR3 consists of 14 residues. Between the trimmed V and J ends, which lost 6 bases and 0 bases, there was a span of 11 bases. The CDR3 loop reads CASRAGTLNTEAFF. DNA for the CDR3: TGTGCCAGCAGGGCCGGGACCTTGAACACTGAAGCTTTCTTT.

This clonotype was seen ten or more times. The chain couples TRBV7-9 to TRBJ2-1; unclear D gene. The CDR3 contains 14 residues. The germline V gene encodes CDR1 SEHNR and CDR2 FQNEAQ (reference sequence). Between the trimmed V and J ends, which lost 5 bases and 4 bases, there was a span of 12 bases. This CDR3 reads CASSPSGQYNEQFF. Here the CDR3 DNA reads TGTGCCAGCAGCCCCTCGGGTCAGTACAATGAGCAGTTCTTC.

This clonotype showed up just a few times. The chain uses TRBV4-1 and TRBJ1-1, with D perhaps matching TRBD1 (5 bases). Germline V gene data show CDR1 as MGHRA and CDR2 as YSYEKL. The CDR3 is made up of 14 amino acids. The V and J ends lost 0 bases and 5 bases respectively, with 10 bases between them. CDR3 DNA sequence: TGCGCCAGCAGCCAAGATTTAGGGGCAACTGAAGCTTTCTTT. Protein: CASSQDLGATEAFF.

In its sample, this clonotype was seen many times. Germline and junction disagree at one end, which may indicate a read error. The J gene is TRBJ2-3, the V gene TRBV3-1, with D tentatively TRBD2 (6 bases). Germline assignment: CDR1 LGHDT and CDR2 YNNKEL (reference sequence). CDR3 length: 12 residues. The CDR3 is CASSQAGDTQYF. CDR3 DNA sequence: TGCGCCAGCAGCCAAGCGGGAGATACGCAGTATTTT.

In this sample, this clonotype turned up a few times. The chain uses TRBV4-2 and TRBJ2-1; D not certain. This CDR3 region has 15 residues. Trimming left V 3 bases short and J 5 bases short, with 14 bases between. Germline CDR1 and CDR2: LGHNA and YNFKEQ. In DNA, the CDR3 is TGTGCCAGCAGCCAGTTTAACTATCGCAACAATGAGCAGTTCTTC. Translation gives CASSQFNYRNNEQFF.

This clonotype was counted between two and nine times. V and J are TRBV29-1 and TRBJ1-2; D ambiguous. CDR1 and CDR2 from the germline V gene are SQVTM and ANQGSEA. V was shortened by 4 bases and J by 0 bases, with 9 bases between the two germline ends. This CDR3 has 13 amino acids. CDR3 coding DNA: TGCAGCGTTGCGTCGGATTCTAACTATGGCTACACCTTC. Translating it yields CSVASDSNYGYTF.

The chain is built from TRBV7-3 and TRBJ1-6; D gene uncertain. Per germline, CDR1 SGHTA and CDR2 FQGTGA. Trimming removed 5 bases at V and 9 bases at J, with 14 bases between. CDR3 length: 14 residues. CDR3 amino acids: CASSLGSRGSPLHF. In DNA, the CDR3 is TGTGCCAGCAGCCTTGGCAGTCGGGGTTCACCCCTCCACTTT.

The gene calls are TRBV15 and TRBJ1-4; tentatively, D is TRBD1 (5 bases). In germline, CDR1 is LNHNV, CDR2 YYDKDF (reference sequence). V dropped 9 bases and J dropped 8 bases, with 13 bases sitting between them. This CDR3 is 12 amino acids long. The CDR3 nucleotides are TGTGCCACGATAGGGGCGGACGAAAAACTGTTTTTT. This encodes CATIGADEKLFF.

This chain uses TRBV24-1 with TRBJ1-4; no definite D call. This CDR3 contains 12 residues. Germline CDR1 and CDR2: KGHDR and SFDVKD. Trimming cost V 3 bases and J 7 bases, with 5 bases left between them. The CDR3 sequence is CATSDRGEKLFF. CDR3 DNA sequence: TGTGCCACCAGTGATCGGGGTGAAAAACTGTTTTTT.

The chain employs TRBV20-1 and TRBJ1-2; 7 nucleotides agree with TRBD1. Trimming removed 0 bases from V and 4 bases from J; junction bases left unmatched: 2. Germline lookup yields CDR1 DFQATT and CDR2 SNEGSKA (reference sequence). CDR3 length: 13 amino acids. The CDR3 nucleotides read TGCAGTGCTAGAGATCCAGGGGGCTATGGCTACACCTTC. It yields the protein CSARDPGGYGYTF.

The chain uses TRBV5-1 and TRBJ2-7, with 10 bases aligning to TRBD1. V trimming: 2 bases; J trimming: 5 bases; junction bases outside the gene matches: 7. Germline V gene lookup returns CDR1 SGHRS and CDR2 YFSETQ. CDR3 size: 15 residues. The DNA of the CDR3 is TGCGCCAGCAGCTTACATGCCGGGACAGGGGACGAGCAGTACTTC. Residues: CASSLHAGTGDEQYF.

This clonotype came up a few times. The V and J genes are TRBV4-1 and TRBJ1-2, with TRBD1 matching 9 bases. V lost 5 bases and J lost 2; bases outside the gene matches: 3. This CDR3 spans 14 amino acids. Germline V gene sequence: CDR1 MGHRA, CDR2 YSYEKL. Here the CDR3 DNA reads TGCGCCAGCAGCGAACAGGGGGCCAACTATGGCTACACCTTC. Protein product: CASSEQGANYGYTF.

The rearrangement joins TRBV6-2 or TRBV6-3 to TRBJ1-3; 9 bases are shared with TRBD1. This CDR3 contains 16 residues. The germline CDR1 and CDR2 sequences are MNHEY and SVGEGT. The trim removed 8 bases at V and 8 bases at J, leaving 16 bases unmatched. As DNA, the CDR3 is TGTGCCAGCGGCCCAATGGGACAGGGAGGAAAGGACACCATATATTTT. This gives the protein CASGPMGQGGKDTIYF.

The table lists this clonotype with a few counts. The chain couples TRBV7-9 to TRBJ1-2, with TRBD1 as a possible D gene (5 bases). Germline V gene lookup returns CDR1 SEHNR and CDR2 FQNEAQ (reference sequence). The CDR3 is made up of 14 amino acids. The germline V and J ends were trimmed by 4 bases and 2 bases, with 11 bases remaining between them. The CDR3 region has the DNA TGTGCCAGCAGCTCAAGGGGCATCAACTATGGCTACACCTTC. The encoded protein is CASSSRGINYGYTF. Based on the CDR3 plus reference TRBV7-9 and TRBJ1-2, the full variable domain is DTGVSQNPRHKITKRGQNVTFRCDPISEHNRLYWYRQTLGQGPEFLTYFQNEAQLEKSRLLSDRFSAERPKGSFSTLEIQRTEQGDSAMYLCASSSRGINYGYTFGSGTRLTVV.

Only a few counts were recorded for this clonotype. The CDR3 reads CASREDRGPLAGRNEQFF. CDR3 in DNA: TGTGCCAGCAGAGAGGACAGGGGGCCCCTAGCGGGGAGGAATGAGCAGTTCTTC. V is TRBV2 and J is TRBJ2-1; 11 bases are shared with TRBD1. Germline CDR1 SNHLY, CDR2 FYNNEI. After removal of 6 bases from V and 7 bases from J, the junction contained 17 bases not matched to a gene. This CDR3 is 18 amino acids long.

CDR3 nucleotides: TGCGCCAGCAGCTTGGCCGCCAGGGCCTCTAATGAAAAACTGTTTTTT. As protein: CASSLAARASNEKLFF. V usage is TRBV5-1 and J usage is TRBJ1-4; D might be TRBD1 (5 bases). CDR1 is SGHRS and CDR2 is YFSETQ in the germline V gene. The length of the CDR3 is 16 residues. V was clipped by 0 bases and J by 3 bases, with 12 bases between them.